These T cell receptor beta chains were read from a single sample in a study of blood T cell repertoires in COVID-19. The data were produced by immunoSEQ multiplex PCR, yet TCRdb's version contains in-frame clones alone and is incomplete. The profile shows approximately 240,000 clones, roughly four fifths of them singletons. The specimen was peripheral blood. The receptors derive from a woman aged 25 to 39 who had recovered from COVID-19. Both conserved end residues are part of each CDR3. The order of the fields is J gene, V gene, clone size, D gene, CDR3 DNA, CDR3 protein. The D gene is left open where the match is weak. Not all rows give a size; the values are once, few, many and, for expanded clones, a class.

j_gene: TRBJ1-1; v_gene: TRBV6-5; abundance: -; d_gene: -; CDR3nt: TGTGCCAGCAGGGTCCAGGGAGGTGGGAACACTGAAGCTTTCTTT; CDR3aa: CASRVQGGGNTEAFF
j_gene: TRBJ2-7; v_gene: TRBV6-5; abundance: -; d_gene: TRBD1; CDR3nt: TGTGCCAGCAGCTCGGACAGGGTTACGGACGAGCAGTACTTC; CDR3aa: CASSSDRVTDEQYF
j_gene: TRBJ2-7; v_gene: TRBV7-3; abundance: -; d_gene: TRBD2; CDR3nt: TGTGCCAGCAGCTTAAACGGGGGGTTTGACGAGCAGTACTTC; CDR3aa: CASSLNGGFDEQYF
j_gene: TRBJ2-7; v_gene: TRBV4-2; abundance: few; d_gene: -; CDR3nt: TGTGCCAGCAGCCAAGTTCAGCGGAGCTACGAGCAGTACTTC; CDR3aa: CASSQVQRSYEQYF
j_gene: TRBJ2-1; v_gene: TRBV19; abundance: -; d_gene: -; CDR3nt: TGTGCCAGTAGTATAGCGAGATCCAATGAGCAGTTCTTC; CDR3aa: CASSIARSNEQFF
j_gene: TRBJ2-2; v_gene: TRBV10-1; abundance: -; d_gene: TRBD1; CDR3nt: TGCGCCAGCAGTGAGACTGGACAGGGGGGTCGGGCCGGGGAGCTGTTTTTT; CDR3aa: CASSETGQGGRAGELFF
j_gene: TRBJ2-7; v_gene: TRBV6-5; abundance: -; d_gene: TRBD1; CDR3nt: TGTGCCAGCAGTTACTCTAAAACAGGGGACTCCTACGAGCAGTACTTC; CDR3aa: CASSYSKTGDSYEQYF
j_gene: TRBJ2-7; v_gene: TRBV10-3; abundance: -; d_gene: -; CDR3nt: TGTGCCATCAGTGAGTCGCCTAGCGTAGGCGAGCAGTACTTC; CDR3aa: CAISESPSVGEQYF
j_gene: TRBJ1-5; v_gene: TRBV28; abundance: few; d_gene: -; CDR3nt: TGTGCCAGCAGTTTATTTTCCGGGGGTTGGGACCAGCCCCAGCATTTT; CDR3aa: CASSLFSGGWDQPQHF
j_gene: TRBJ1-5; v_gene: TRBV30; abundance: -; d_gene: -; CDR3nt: TGTGCCTGGAGTGAGCGACATCGGGGGAATCAGCCCCAGCATTTT; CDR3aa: CAWSERHRGNQPQHF
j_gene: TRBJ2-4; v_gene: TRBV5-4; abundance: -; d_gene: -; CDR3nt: TGTGCCAGCAGCTTGGAACACAGAAAAAACATTCAGTACTTC; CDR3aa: CASSLEHRKNIQYF
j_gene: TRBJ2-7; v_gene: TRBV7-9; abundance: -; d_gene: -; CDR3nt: TGTGCCAGCAGTAGCGGAGACCATGCCTACGAGCAGTACTTC; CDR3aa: CASSSGDHAYEQYF
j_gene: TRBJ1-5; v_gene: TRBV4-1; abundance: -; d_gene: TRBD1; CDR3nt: TGCGCCAGCAGCCAAGAACCGGACAGGTCAAGCAATCAGCCCCAGCATTTT; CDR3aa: CASSQEPDRSSNQPQHF
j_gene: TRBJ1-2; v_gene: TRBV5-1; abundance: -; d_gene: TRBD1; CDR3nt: TGCGCCAGCGGAGTTCAACAGGGGGTCGATGGCTACACCTTC; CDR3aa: CASGVQQGVDGYTF
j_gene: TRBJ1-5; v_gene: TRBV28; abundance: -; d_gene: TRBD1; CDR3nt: TGTGCCAGCAGTCTAAGGACAGGGGGCGGTCAGCCCCAGCATTTT; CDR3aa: CASSLRTGGGQPQHF
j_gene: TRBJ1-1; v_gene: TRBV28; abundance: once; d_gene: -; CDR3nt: TGTGCCAGCACCCCCTCAGGGGTCATGGGCACTGAAGCTTTCTTT; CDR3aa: CASTPSGVMGTEAFF
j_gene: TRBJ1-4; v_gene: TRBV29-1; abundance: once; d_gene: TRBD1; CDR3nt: TGCAGCGTTGAAGCCCCGGGACAGGGGGCTGAAAAACTGTTTTTT; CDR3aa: CSVEAPGQGAEKLFF
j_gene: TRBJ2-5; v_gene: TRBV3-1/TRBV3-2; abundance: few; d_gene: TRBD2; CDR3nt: TGTGCCAGCAGCCAAGATCCCCTGACTAGCGGGAGGGCCCTGGGGGAGACCCAGTACTTC; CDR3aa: CASSQDPLTSGRALGETQYF
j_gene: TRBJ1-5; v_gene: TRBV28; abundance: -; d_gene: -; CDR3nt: TGTGCCACCTCCAAAGGGGCAGGTGGGTATAGCAATCAGCCCCAGCATTTT; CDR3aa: CATSKGAGGYSNQPQHF
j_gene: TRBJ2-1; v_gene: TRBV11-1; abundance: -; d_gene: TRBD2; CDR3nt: TGTGCCAGCAGCTTTGGACTAGCGGGAAATGAGCAGTTCTTC; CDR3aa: CASSFGLAGNEQFF
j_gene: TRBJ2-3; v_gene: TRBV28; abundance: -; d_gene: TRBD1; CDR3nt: TGTGCCAGCAGTTTAACAGGGGGCGTAACAGATACGCAGTATTTT; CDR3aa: CASSLTGGVTDTQYF
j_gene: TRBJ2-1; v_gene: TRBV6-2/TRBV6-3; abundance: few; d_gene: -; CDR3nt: TGTGCCAGCAGTTACAGTTTCCGACAACCGAATTACGGTGAGCAGTTCTTC; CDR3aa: CASSYSFRQPNYGEQFF
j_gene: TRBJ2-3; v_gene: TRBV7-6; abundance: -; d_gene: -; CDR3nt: TGTGCCAGCAGCTTTTTCGAGGTTTCAGATACGCAGTATTTT; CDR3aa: CASSFFEVSDTQYF
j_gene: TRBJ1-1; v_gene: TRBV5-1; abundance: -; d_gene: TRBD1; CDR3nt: TGCGCCAGCAGCTTTACCGGGACAGGGGACACTGAAGCTTTCTTT; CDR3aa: CASSFTGTGDTEAFF
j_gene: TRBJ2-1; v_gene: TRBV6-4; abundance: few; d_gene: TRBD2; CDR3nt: TGTGCCAGCAGCTTATATAGGACTAGCGGATCCTACAATGAGCAGTTCTTC; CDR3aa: CASSLYRTSGSYNEQFF
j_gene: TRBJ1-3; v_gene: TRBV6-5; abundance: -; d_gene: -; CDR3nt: TGTGCCAGCAACGTTGAACTCTCTGGAAACACCATATATTTT; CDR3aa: CASNVELSGNTIYF
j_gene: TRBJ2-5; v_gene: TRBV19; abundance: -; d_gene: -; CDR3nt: TGTGCCAGTAGCAGGGGATTCCAAGAGACCCAGTACTTC; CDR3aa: CASSRGFQETQYF
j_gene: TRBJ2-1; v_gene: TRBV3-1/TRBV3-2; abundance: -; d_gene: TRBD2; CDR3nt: TGTGCCAGCAGCCAAGGGCTAGCGGGAGCTGCTAGTAATGAGCAGTTCTTC; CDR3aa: CASSQGLAGAASNEQFF
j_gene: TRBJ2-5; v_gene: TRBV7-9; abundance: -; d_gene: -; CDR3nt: TGTGCCAGCAGCTTAGATTTTCAGTTAGAGACCCAGTACTTC; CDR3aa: CASSLDFQLETQYF
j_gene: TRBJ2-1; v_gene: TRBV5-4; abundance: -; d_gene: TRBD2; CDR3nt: TGTGCCAGCAGCTTGAGCGGGAGGGATCCCAATGAGCAGTTCTTC; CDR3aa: CASSLSGRDPNEQFF
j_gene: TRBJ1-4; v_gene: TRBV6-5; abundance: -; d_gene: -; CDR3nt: TGTGCCAGCAGTCCGGACGGGGCAACTAATGAAAAACTGTTTTTT; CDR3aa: CASSPDGATNEKLFF
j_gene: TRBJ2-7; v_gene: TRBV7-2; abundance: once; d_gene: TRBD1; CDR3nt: TGTGCCAGCAGCCCCCCGCGGACAGGGGCCTACGAGCAGTACTTC; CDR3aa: CASSPPRTGAYEQYF
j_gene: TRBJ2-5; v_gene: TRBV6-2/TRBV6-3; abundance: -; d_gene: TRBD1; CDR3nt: TGTGCCAGCAGTTACTCCCGGGACAGCGCTGAGACCCAGTACTTC; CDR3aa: CASSYSRDSAETQYF
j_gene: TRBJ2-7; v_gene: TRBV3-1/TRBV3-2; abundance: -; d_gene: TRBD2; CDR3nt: TGTGCCAGCAGTCTCGGCATAGGGACTAGCGGGAGGAACGAGCAGTACTTC; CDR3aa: CASSLGIGTSGRNEQYF
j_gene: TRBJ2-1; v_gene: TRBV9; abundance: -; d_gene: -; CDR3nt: TGTGCCAGCAGCGTAGTACTTCGGACTCATGGCTCCTACAATGAGCAGTTCTTC; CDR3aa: CASSVVLRTHGSYNEQFF
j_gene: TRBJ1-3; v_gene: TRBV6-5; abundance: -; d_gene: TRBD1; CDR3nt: TGTGCCAGCAGCCTGGACAGGAGCTCTGGAAACACCATATATTTT; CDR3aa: CASSLDRSSGNTIYF
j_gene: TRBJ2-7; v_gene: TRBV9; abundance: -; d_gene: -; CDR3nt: TGTGCCAGCAGCGTAGGACAGTTCCCCTACGAGCAGTACTTC; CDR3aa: CASSVGQFPYEQYF
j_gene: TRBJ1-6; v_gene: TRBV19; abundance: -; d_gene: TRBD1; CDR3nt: TGTGCCAGTAGTATTACAGGGGGCCGTTCACCCCTCCACTTT; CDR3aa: CASSITGGRSPLHF